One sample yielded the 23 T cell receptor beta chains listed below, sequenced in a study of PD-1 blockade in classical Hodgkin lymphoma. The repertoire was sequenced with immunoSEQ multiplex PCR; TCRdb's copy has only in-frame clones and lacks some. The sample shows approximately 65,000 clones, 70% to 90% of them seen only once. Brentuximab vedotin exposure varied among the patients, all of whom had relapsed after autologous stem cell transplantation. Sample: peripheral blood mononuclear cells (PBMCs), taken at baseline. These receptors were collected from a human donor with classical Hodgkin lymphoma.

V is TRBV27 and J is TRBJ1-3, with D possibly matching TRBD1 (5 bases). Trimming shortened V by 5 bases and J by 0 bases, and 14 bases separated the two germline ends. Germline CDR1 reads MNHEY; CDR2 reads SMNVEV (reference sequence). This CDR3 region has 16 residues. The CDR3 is CASSATDSFSGNTIYF. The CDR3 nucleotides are TGTGCCAGCAGTGCAACAGACAGTTTCTCTGGAAACACCATATATTTT.

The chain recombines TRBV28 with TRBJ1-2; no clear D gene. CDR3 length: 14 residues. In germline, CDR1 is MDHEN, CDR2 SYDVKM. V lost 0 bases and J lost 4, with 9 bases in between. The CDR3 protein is CASSLWSGSYGYTF. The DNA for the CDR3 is TGTGCCAGCAGTTTATGGTCGGGGTCCTATGGCTACACCTTC.

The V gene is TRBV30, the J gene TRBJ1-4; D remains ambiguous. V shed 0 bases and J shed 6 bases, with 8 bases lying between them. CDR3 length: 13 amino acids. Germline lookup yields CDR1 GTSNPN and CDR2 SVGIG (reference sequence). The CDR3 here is CAWSVGYYEKLFF. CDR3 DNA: TGTGCCTGGAGTGTGGGATATTATGAAAAACTGTTTTTT.

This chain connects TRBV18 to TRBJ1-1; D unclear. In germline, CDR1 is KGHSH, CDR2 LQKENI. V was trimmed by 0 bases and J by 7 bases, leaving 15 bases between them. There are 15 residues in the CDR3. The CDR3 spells CASSPPGRQIIEAFF. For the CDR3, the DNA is TGTGCCAGCTCACCACCTGGACGGCAGATAATTGAAGCTTTCTTT. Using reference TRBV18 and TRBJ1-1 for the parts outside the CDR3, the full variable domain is NAGVMQNPRHLVRRRGQEARLRCSPMKGHSHVYWYRQLPEEGLKFMVYLQKENIIDESGMPKERFSAEFPKEGPSILRIQQVVRGDSAAYFCASSPPGRQIIEAFFGQGTRLTVV.

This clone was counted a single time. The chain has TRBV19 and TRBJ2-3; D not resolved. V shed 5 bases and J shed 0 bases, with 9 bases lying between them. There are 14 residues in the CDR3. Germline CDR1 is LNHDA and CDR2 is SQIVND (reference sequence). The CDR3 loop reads CASSASTSTDTQYF. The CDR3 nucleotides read TGTGCCAGTAGTGCCAGCACTAGCACAGATACGCAGTATTTT.

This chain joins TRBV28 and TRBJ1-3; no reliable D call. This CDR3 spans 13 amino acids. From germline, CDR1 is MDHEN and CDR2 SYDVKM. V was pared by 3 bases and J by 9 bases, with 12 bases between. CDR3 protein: CASSLSPGATIYF. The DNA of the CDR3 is TGTGCCAGCAGTTTGTCCCCCGGTGCCACCATATATTTT.

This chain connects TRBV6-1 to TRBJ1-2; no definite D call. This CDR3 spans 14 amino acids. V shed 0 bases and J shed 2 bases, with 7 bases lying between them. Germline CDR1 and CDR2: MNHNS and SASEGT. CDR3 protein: CASSEAVGNYGYTF. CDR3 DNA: TGTGCCAGCAGTGAAGCGGTGGGGAACTATGGCTACACCTTC.

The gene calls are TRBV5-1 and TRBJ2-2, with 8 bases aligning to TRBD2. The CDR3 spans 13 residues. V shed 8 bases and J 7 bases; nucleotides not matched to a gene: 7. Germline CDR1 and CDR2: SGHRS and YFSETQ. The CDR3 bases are TGCGCCAGTCGAGCGGGGGTGCACGGGGAGCTGTTTTTT. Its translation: CASRAGVHGELFF.

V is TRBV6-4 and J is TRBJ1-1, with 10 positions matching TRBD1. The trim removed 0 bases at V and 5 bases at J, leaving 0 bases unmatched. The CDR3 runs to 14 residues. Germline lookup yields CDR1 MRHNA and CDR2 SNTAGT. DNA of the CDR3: TGTGCCAGCAGTGACTCGGACAGGGGGACTGAAGCTTTCTTT. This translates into CASSDSDRGTEAFF.

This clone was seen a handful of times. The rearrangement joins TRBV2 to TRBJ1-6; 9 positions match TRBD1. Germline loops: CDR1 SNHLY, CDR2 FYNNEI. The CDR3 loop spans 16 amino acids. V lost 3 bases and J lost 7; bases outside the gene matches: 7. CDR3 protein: CASSEGQGVSNSPLHF. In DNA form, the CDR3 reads TGTGCCAGCAGTGAGGGACAGGGAGTATCGAATTCACCCCTCCACTTT.

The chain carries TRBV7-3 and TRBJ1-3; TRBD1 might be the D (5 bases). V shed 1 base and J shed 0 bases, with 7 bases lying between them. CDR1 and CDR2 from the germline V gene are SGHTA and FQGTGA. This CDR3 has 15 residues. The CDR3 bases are TGTGCCAGCAGCTTAATGGGGGGCTCTGGAAACACCATATATTTT. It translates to CASSLMGGSGNTIYF.

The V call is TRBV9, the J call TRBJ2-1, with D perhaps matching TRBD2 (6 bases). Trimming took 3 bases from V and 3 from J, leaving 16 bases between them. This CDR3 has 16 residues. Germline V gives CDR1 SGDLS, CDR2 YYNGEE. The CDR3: CASSGRGGTGYNEQFF. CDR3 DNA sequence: TGTGCCAGCAGCGGGAGGGGCGGGACGGGCTACAATGAGCAGTTCTTC. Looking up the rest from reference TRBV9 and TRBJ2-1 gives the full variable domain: DSGVTQTPKHLITATGQRVTLRCSPRSGDLSVYWYQQSLDQGLQFLIQYYNGEERAKGNILERFSAQQFPDLHSELNLSSLELGDSALYFCASSGRGGTGYNEQFFGPGTRLTVL.

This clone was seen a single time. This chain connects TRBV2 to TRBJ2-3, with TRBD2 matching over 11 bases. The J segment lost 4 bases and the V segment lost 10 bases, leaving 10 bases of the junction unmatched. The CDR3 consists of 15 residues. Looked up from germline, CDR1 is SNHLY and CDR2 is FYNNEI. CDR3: CATTIAGGPSDTQYF. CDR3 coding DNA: TGTGCCACTACTATAGCGGGGGGGCCGTCAGATACGCAGTATTTT.

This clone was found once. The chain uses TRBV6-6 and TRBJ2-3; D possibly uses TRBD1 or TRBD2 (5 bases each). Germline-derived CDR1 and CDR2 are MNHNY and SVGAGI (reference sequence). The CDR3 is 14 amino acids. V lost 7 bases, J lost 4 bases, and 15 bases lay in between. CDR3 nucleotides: TGTGCCAGCATTGAAAGCCGGGGACCAGATACGCAGTATTTT. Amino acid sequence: CASIESRGPDTQYF.

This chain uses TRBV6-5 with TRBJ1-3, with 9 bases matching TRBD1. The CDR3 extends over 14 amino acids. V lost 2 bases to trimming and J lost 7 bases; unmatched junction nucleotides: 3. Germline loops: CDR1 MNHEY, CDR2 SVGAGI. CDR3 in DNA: TGTGCCAGCAGTTACAGCGGGACAGGGAACACCATATATTTT. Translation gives CASSYSGTGNTIYF.

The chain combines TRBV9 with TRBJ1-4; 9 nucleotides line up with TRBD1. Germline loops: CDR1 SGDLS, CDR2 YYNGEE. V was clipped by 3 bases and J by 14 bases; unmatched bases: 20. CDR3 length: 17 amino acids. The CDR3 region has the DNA TGTGCCAGCAGCGCCAGACCGTGGACAGGGGACAATGAAAGCCTGTTTTTT. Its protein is CASSARPWTGDNESLFF.

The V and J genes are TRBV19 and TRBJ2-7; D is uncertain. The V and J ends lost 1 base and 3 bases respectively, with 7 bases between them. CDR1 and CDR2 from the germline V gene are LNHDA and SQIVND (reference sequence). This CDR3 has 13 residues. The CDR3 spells CASSIAEHYEQYF. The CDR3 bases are TGTGCCAGTAGTATAGCCGAACACTACGAGCAGTACTTC.

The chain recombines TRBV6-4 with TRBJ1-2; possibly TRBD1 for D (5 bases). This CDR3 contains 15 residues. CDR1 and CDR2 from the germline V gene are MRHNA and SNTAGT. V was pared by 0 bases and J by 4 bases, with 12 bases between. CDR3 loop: CASSDSPGGSYGYTF. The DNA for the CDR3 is TGTGCCAGCAGTGACTCGCCGGGGGGGTCCTATGGCTACACCTTC.

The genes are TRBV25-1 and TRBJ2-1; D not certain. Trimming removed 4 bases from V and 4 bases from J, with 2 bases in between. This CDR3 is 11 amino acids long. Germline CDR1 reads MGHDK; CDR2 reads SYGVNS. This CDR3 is CASSAYNEQFF. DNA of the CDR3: TGTGCCAGCAGTGCGTACAATGAGCAGTTCTTC.

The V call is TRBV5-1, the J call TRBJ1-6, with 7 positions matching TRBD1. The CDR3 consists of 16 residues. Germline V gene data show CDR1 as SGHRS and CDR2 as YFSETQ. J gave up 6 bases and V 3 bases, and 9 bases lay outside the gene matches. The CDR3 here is CASSWTGTLGNSPLHF. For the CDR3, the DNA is TGCGCCAGCAGCTGGACAGGTACCCTTGGTAATTCACCCCTCCACTTT.

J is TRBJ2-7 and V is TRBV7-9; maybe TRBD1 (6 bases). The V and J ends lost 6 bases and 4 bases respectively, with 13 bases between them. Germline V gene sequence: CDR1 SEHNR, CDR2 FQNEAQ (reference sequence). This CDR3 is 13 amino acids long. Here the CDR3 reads CASRRGSQYEQYF. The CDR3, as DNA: TGTGCCAGCAGGAGGGGGTCTCAATACGAGCAGTACTTC.

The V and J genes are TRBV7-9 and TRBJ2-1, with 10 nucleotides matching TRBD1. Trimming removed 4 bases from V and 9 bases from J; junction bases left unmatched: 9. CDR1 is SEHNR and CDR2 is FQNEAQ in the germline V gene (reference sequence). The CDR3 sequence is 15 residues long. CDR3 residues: CASSSASDRGREQFF. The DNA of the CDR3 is TGTGCCAGCAGCTCCGCCTCAGACAGGGGGCGTGAGCAGTTCTTC. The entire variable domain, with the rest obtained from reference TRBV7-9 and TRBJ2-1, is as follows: DTGVSQNPRHKITKRGQNVTFRCDPISEHNRLYWYRQTLGQGPEFLTYFQNEAQLEKSRLLSDRFSAERPKGSFSTLEIQRTEQGDSAMYLCASSSASDRGREQFFGPGTRLTVL.

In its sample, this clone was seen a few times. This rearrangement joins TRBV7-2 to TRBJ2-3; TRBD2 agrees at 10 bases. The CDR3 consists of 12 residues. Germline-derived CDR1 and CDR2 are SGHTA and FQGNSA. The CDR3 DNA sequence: TGTGCAACTAGCGGGGGCACAGATACGCAGTATTTT. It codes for CATSGGTDTQYF.